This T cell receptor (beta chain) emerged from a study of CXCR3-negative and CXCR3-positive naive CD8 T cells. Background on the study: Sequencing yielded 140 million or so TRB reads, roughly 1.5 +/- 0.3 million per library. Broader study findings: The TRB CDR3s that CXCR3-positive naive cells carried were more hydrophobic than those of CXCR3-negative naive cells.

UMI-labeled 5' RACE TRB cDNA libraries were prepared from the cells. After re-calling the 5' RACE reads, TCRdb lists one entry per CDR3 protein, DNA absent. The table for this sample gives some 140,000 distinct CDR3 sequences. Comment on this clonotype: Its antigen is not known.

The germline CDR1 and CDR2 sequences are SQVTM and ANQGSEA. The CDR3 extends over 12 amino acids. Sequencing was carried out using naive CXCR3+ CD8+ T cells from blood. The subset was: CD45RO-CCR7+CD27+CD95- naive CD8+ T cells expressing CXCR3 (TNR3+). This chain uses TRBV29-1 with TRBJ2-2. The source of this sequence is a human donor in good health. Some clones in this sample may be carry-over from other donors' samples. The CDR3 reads CSARSYTGELFF.